The source of this T cell receptor (beta chain) is a study of blood T cell repertoires in COVID-19. Background on the study: The United States, Italy and Spain provided the acute and convalescent COVID-19 samples. PBMCs, B-cell-depleted T cells, or T cells provided the cDNA or gDNA that made up the material.

Original processing notes: Cell counts per sample came from amplifying reference gene primers. The table came from immunoSEQ multiplex PCR; TCRdb's copy has only in-frame clones and leaves some out. Clone size and V and J calls were adopted from that table, with D and trimming inferred from the DNA. The sample holds a few hundred thousand clones, 80% to 85% seen once. This CDR3 has 15 residues. From germline, CDR1 is MDHEN and CDR2 SYDVKM. Trimming removed 8 bases from V and 0 bases from J; junction bases left unmatched: 8. V and J are TRBV28 and TRBJ1-2, with TRBD1 matching 8 bases. The sequenced sample consisted of peripheral blood. The receptor was derived from a man aged 25 to 45 with active or convalescent COVID-19. The CDR3 protein is CASQRGTGANYGYTF. The CDR3 DNA is TGTGCCAGCCAAAGGGGGACAGGCGCTAACTATGGCTACACCTTC.